Below, 9 T cell receptor beta chains from the same sample are listed, as sequenced in a study of T-cell reconstitution after alpha-beta-depleted transplantation in children. Researchers prepared the TCRbeta library using unique molecular identifiers, the study reports. TCRdb fed the PCR reads into MiXCR, producing one record per CDR3 protein. The sample carries 600,000 to 700,000 distinct CDR3 sequences, approximately 17% recorded once. Sequenced here: PBMCs from the stem cell graft donor, sampled from the stem cell graft. The receptors originated from a human donor who donated a stem cell graft to a child with acute myeloid leukemia.

This clonotype was recorded a few times. The chain carries TRBV20-1 and TRBJ2-5, with no clear D. This CDR3 comprises 13 residues. CDR1 and CDR2 from the germline V gene are DFQATT and SNEGSKA (reference sequence). Trimming removed 5 bases at V and 4 bases at J, with 14 bases between. The CDR3 DNA sequence: TGCAGTGCTGAGCTATTGATTGGAGAGACCCAGTACTTC. It encodes CSAELLIGETQYF.

The rearrangement links TRBV7-9 to TRBJ2-5; tentative D call: TRBD1 (6 bases). This CDR3 has 14 residues. The V end lost 4 bases, the J end lost 2 bases, and 11 bases lay between the germline ends. The germline V gene has CDR1 SEHNR and CDR2 FQNEAQ (reference sequence). The CDR3 DNA follows: TGTGCCAGCAGCTATACAGGGATTCAAGAGACCCAGTACTTC. Residues: CASSYTGIQETQYF. The full variable domain, with the rest looked up from reference TRBV7-9 and TRBJ2-5, is DTGVSQNPRHKITKRGQNVTFRCDPISEHNRLYWYRQTLGQGPEFLTYFQNEAQLEKSRLLSDRFSAERPKGSFSTLEIQRTEQGDSAMYLCASSYTGIQETQYFGPGTRLLVL.

This chain uses TRBV7-2 with TRBJ2-7; D tentatively reads TRBD1 or TRBD2 (6 bases each). Germline assignment: CDR1 SGHTA and CDR2 FQGNSA. Between the trimmed V and J ends, which lost 5 bases and 4 bases, there was a span of 18 bases. The CDR3 spans 15 residues. The CDR3 DNA reads as TGTGCCAGCAGCCCCCGTGGAGGGGGTTCTTACGAGCAGTACTTC. It translates to CASSPRGGGSYEQYF.

In this sample, this clonotype turned up many times. V is TRBV4-2 and J is TRBJ1-2, with TRBD1 matching 9 bases. After removal of 1 base from V and 5 bases from J, the junction contained 14 bases not matched to a gene. The CDR3 is 18 amino acids. CDR1 is LGHNA and CDR2 is YNFKEQ in the germline V gene. The CDR3: CASSQASTRGQGNYGYTF. DNA for the CDR3: TGTGCCAGCAGCCAAGCATCTACCCGGGGACAGGGTAATTATGGCTACACCTTC.

This clonotype was seen repeatedly, ten times or more. This rearrangement joins TRBV20-1 to TRBJ2-5, with 10 bases lining up with TRBD1. The CDR3 has 15 residues. The germline gives CDR1 DFQATT, CDR2 SNEGSKA (reference sequence). V lost 5 bases, J lost 2 bases, and 8 bases stayed unmatched. CDR3 amino acids: CSAYPRDRGQETQYF. CDR3 DNA: TGCAGTGCTTACCCACGGGACAGGGGACAAGAGACCCAGTACTTC.

This clonotype was observed a few times. This chain joins TRBV20-1 and TRBJ1-1; tentative D call: TRBD1 (6 bases). The ends were cut back, 5 bases at V and 3 bases at J, with 16 bases in the middle. CDR3 length: 14 amino acids. Per the germline V gene, CDR1 is DFQATT and CDR2 is SNEGSKA (reference sequence). In DNA form, the CDR3 reads TGCAGTGCTCTCCATTGGGGGGCTGACACTGAAGCTTTCTTT. Translation gives CSALHWGADTEAFF.

This clonotype was counted ten times or more. The rearrangement links TRBV20-1 to TRBJ1-1; 7 bases fit TRBD1. Germline trimming cut 1 base from V and 4 bases from J; bases unmatched to any gene: 9. Per the germline V gene, CDR1 is DFQATT and CDR2 is SNEGSKA (reference sequence). The CDR3 contains 15 residues. The CDR3 coding sequence is TGCAGTGCTAGAGCCCGAGGGACAGTTGGCACTGAAGCTTTCTTT. Encoded protein: CSARARGTVGTEAFF.

The CDR3 DNA sequence: TGTGCCAGCAGCGCAAGGGTCTCATCGGGAGATACGCAGTATTTT. Protein: CASSARVSSGDTQYF. V and J are TRBV11-3 and TRBJ2-3; D gene ambiguous. Trimming cost V 5 bases and J 5 bases, with 17 bases left between them. Germline V CDR1 and CDR2: SGHNT, YENEEA. The CDR3 loop spans 15 amino acids. Variable domain in full (rest from reference TRBV11-3 and TRBJ2-3): EAGVVQSPRYKIIEKKQPVAFWCNPISGHNTLYWYLQNLGQGPELLIRYENEEAVDDSQLPKDRFSAERLKGVDSTLKIQPAELGDSAVYLCASSARVSSGDTQYFGPGTRLTVL.

The chain carries TRBV6-7 and TRBJ1-2; D uncertain. TRBV6-7 belongs to the ORF category, with a function that is uncertain. V lost 6 bases and J 2 bases, leaving 13 bases between the germline ends. The CDR3 loop spans 14 amino acids. CDR3 loop: CASSHESSNYGYTF. The DNA for the CDR3 is TGTGCCAGCAGCCACGAGTCCAGCAACTATGGCTACACCTTC.